This section outlines one T cell receptor (beta chain) sequence together with its context. Its binding antigen is unknown. Base-call qualities are not available, and no considerably larger clone is one nucleotide away. TCR CDR3 regions were amplified from genomic DNA by multiplex PCR using the deep immunoSEQ assay. Extracted genomic DNA from each cell subset was distributed evenly across all wells of several immunoSEQ 96-well plates, and each plate was treated as a replicate. For unsorted PBMC, around 300 ng of genomic DNA, equivalent to around 30,000 T cell genomes, went into each replicate PCR. Genomic DNA from unsorted PBMC was sequenced over ten immunoSEQ deep assay plates. Purified libraries were quantified with a Qubit 3.0 fluorometer, sized on a Bioanalyzer 2100, and re-quantified with the KAPA Library Quantification kit. Every immunoSEQ 96-well plate was sequenced on a separate single-read 150-cycle Illumina NextSeq 550 flow cell. In the original analysis: Because the immunoSEQ output included only junctional sequences and no quality scores, the filtering could not be the same as the filtering used for full-length reads. To assign V/J genes and CDR3, sequences were annotated against IMGT germline references using PyIR, a Python wrapper for IgBLAST v1.9. Reads were filtered out if the reads had weak V/J assignments (E-value above 1e-6), no CDR3, stop codons, out-of-frame junctions, or ambiguous translated residues. V3J clonotypes were defined as sequences sharing an identical inferred V gene, J gene, and CDR3 amino acid sequence. Percentage overlap between repertoires was calculated by dividing the number of shared unique clonotypes by the size of the smaller repertoire. Richness of each repertoire was evaluated using RTK rarefaction, the Chao1 estimator, and Recon v2.1 estimates of unobserved clonotypes. Entries here come from immuneACCESS through TCRdb and include only in-frame sequences with V and J called. Some clones fail to appear in such tables; in the studies checked, an unresolved V gene covers under half of the shortfall, and the cause of the remainder is unknown. V and J calls and clone size follow that table, whereas D and trimming were derived from the DNA. This sample holds fewer than 650,000 clones; roughly four fifths were observed only once. 13% of the sample belongs to the ten largest clones.

The donors were healthy, HIV-negative adults who had no recently reported acute infections or vaccinations. All donors were Caucasian adults living in Nashville, Tennessee, USA. For unsorted samples, 75 million to 90 million PBMCs were counted and genomic DNA was extracted with the QIAamp DNA Blood Mini kit. Blood was obtained by leukapheresis, after which PBMCs were separated by Ficoll-Histopaque density gradient centrifugation and cryopreserved in liquid nitrogen vapor phase. The sample is drawn from a study of shared clonotypes between healthy human individuals (dated by TCRdb to 2020 to 2021). About the investigation overall: The cohort included a few men and a couple of women between 18 and 49 years of age. Each donor's leukapheresis produced roughly between roughly 0.85 and 10 billion PBMCs. Different laboratories and diverse techniques were used to prepare libraries and sequence TCR repertoires, to increase sequencing depth and limit assay-specific biases. To estimate repertoire size and how much clonotypes are shared between individuals, the study performed deep sequencing of blood TCR repertoires from five healthy adults.

Results and caveats for the whole study, not just this receptor: Sampling was limited to blood, and TCR repertoires in tissue likely differ from TCR repertoires in blood. Because the study included a small number of donors, the genetic and exposure-history diversity represented was limited. Pairwise subsampling led to the expectation that sequencing depth would affect the degree of clonotype sharing among donors.

Looking up the germline V gene (reference sequence) yields CDR1 GTSNPN and CDR2 SVGIG. Trimmed from V: 2 bases; trimmed from J: 5 bases; junction bases lacking a gene match: 12. CDR3 length: 15 amino acids, cysteine to phenylalanine. The retained sequence is limited to the CDR3, 45 bases, with the frame set at the first base. This receptor chain uses TRBV30 and TRBJ2-7, with 7 bases matching TRBD2. This TCR was sampled from a woman aged 40 to 50 in good health. Some clones in this sample may be carry-over from other donors' samples. The material sequenced was PBMCs. Here the CDR3 is given as CAWSKTLGGRDEQYF. Here is the DNA: TGTGCCTGGAGTAAGACCCTAGGAGGGAGGGACGAGCAGTACTTC.